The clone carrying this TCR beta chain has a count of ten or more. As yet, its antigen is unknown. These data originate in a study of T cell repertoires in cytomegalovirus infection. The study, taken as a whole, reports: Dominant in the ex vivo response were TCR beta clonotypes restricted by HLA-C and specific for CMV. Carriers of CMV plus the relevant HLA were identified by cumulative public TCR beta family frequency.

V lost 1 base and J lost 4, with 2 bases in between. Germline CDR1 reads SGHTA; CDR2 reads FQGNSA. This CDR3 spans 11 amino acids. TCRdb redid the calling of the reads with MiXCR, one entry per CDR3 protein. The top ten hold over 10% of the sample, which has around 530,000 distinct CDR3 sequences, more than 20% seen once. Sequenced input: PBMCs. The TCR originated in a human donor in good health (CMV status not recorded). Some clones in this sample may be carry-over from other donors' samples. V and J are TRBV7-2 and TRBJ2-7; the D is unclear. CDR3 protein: CASSLEYEQYF. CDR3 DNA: TGTGCCAGCAGCTTAGAGTACGAGCAGTACTTC.